This is a list of T cell receptor beta chains from one sample in a study of shared clonotypes between healthy human individuals. Data came from immunoSEQ multiplex PCR; TCRdb stores just in-frame clones and leaves some out. The table shows 2.5 million or so clones, with approximately 94% occurring only once. The sequenced sample was naive CD4+ T cells sorted from blood. These TCRs come from a young man in good health. CDR3s include the opening cysteine and the closing phenylalanine or tryptophan. The order of the fields is J gene, V gene, D gene, clone size, CDR3 DNA, CDR3 protein. D genes are given only for firm matches. Not every row has a clone size; where given, it reads once, few, many or a size class.

J: TRBJ1-4; V: TRBV18; D: TRBD1; size: NA; DNA: TGTGCCAGCTCACCGCAGGGGGCCGTGGACGAAAAACTGTTTTTT; CDR3: CASSPQGAVDEKLFF
J: TRBJ2-3; V: TRBV7-3; D: NA; size: NA; DNA: TGTGCCAGCAGCTCCCGGGTCGCCACAGATACGCAGTATTTT; CDR3: CASSSRVATDTQYF
J: TRBJ2-1; V: TRBV6-5; D: TRBD2; size: NA; DNA: TGTGCCAGCAAGGAGGGACTAGCGGACAATGAGCAGTTCTTC; CDR3: CASKEGLADNEQFF
J: TRBJ2-7; V: TRBV5-6; D: NA; size: NA; DNA: TGTGCCAGCAGCCCCCCGGACGCTACGGGGAGTCACGAGCAGTACTTC; CDR3: CASSPPDATGSHEQYF
J: TRBJ2-3; V: TRBV5-1; D: TRBD2; size: NA; DNA: TGCGCCAGCAGCTTGGCCTCCGCGGGAGCGGCAGATACGCAGTATTTT; CDR3: CASSLASAGAADTQYF
J: TRBJ2-5; V: TRBV7-8; D: NA; size: NA; DNA: TGTGCCAGCAGCCACGGGACAACCCAAGAGACCCAGTACTTC; CDR3: CASSHGTTQETQYF
J: TRBJ1-1; V: TRBV6-5; D: NA; size: few; DNA: TGTGCCAGCAGCACGTGGATGGACACTGAAGCTTTCTTT; CDR3: CASSTWMDTEAFF
J: TRBJ1-6; V: TRBV19; D: NA; size: NA; DNA: TGTGCCAGTAGTACCCAGGGATTCAATTCACCCCTCCACTTT; CDR3: CASSTQGFNSPLHF
J: TRBJ1-1; V: TRBV6-1; D: NA; size: NA; DNA: TGTGCCAGCATCCAGGGGCTGAACACTGAAGCTTTCTTT; CDR3: CASIQGLNTEAFF
J: TRBJ2-5; V: TRBV5-4; D: TRBD1; size: once; DNA: TGTGCCAGCAGCTTGGCTGACAGGGGGCGCAGGCAAGAGACCCAGTACTTC; CDR3: CASSLADRGRRQETQYF
J: TRBJ2-1; V: TRBV6-4; D: TRBD2; size: NA; DNA: TGTGCCAGCAGTGAGCGTCTAGCGGGAGTCGATGAGCAGTTCTTC; CDR3: CASSERLAGVDEQFF
J: TRBJ1-5; V: TRBV2; D: NA; size: NA; DNA: TGTGCCAGCAGTGAGAGACAGGCCAATCAGCCCCAGCATTTT; CDR3: CASSERQANQPQHF
J: TRBJ2-2; V: TRBV10-3; D: TRBD2; size: NA; DNA: TGTGCCATCAGTGACCCTCCGGGACTAGCGGGAGGGCCCACCGGGGAGCTGTTTTTT; CDR3: CAISDPPGLAGGPTGELFF
J: TRBJ2-7; V: TRBV2; D: NA; size: NA; DNA: TGTGCCAGCGTCCAGTTCGTGGGGGCCGAGCAGTACTTC; CDR3: CASVQFVGAEQYF
J: TRBJ2-1; V: TRBV5-4; D: TRBD2; size: NA; DNA: TGTGCCAGCAGCTTGCTGACTAGCGGGAGAGAGGGGGGGCGATACAATGAGCAGTTCTTC; CDR3: CASSLLTSGREGGRYNEQFF
J: TRBJ1-2; V: TRBV28; D: NA; size: NA; DNA: TGTGCCAGCAGCTCAAGACAGGTCCCTAACTATGGCTACACCTTC; CDR3: CASSSRQVPNYGYTF
J: TRBJ2-1; V: TRBV30; D: TRBD2; size: NA; DNA: TGTGCTTTGAGCGGGAGCTCCTACAATGAGCAGTTCTTC; CDR3: CALSGSSYNEQFF
J: TRBJ2-7; V: TRBV18; D: TRBD2; size: few; DNA: TGTGCCAGCTCACCTAGCGGGCTTTTCGAGCAGTACTTC; CDR3: CASSPSGLFEQYF
J: TRBJ1-2; V: TRBV10-3; D: NA; size: NA; DNA: TGTGCCATCAGTGGAGGGCCTCCCCATGGCTACACCTTC; CDR3: CAISGGPPHGYTF
J: TRBJ2-7; V: TRBV28; D: NA; size: NA; DNA: TGTGCCAGCAGTTTATTCGGACTGAGAACCTACGAGCAGTACTTC; CDR3: CASSLFGLRTYEQYF
J: TRBJ2-5; V: TRBV5-4; D: NA; size: NA; DNA: TGTGCCAGCAGCGCGCCGGGTCCCCAAGAGACCCAGTACTTC; CDR3: CASSAPGPQETQYF
J: TRBJ2-1; V: TRBV5-1; D: NA; size: NA; DNA: TGCGCCAGCAGCCCCAAGGGATATGAGCAGTTCTTC; CDR3: CASSPKGYEQFF
J: TRBJ2-1; V: TRBV7-2; D: TRBD2; size: NA; DNA: TGTGCCAGCAGCTTAGAGACTAGCGCTTACTACAATGAGCAGTTCTTC; CDR3: CASSLETSAYYNEQFF
J: TRBJ1-2; V: TRBV28; D: NA; size: NA; DNA: TGTGCCAGCAGTCCGAGCTGGGGGCGGGGGGATGGCTACACCTTC; CDR3: CASSPSWGRGDGYTF
J: TRBJ1-1; V: TRBV29-1; D: NA; size: many; DNA: TGCAGCGTTGAAGATTCAGTGAACACTGAAGCTTTCTTT; CDR3: CSVEDSVNTEAFF
J: TRBJ2-4; V: TRBV5-5; D: TRBD1; size: NA; DNA: TGTGCCAGCAGCTTGGGGACAGGGGTAGCCAAAAACATTCAGTACTTC; CDR3: CASSLGTGVAKNIQYF
J: TRBJ1-3; V: TRBV6-5; D: NA; size: NA; DNA: TGTGCCAGCAGTCCACGGACTGGCAACACCATATATTTT; CDR3: CASSPRTGNTIYF
J: TRBJ2-6; V: TRBV19; D: NA; size: NA; DNA: TGTGCCAGTAACAGGATCTCTGGGGCCAACGTCCTGACTTTC; CDR3: CASNRISGANVLTF
J: TRBJ2-3; V: TRBV5-1; D: TRBD2; size: NA; DNA: TGCGCCAGCAGGGGACTAGCGGGAACGACAGATACGCAGTATTTT; CDR3: CASRGLAGTTDTQYF
J: TRBJ2-2; V: TRBV5-1; D: TRBD1; size: NA; DNA: TGCGCCAGCAGCCAATTAACAGGGGCCGGGGAGCTGTTTTTT; CDR3: CASSQLTGAGELFF
J: TRBJ2-2; V: TRBV7-8; D: TRBD2; size: NA; DNA: TGTGCCAGCAGCCCCGAACAACTAGCGGGGGGGCGGACCGGGGAGCTGTTTTTT; CDR3: CASSPEQLAGGRTGELFF
J: TRBJ1-2; V: TRBV6-1; D: TRBD1; size: NA; DNA: TGTGCCAGCAGTGAGGGTCAGGACAGGGTTGGCTACACCTTC; CDR3: CASSEGQDRVGYTF
J: TRBJ2-7; V: TRBV2; D: TRBD1; size: NA; DNA: TGTGCCAGCACCGTGGCGACAGGGGGCGCCGAGCAGTACTTC; CDR3: CASTVATGGAEQYF
J: TRBJ2-5; V: TRBV7-8; D: TRBD2; size: NA; DNA: TGTGCCAGCAGCCAGACTAGCGGGAAAGAGACCCAGTACTTC; CDR3: CASSQTSGKETQYF
J: TRBJ1-4; V: TRBV7-2; D: NA; size: NA; DNA: TGTGCCAGCAGCTTAGCCGCAGGGGTCGTTAATGAAAAACTGTTTTTT; CDR3: CASSLAAGVVNEKLFF
J: TRBJ1-1; V: TRBV7-2; D: NA; size: NA; DNA: TGTGCCAGCAGCTCGGAGGGCCGCGATCCTGAAGCTTTCTTT; CDR3: CASSSEGRDPEAFF
J: TRBJ2-7; V: TRBV6-5; D: TRBD1; size: once; DNA: TGTGCCAGCACCGACTTACCTAGACAGGGGAACGAGCAGTACTTC; CDR3: CASTDLPRQGNEQYF
J: TRBJ1-5; V: TRBV6-1; D: TRBD1; size: NA; DNA: TGTGCCAGCAGCGACAGGGCTAGCAATCAGCCCCAGCATTTT; CDR3: CASSDRASNQPQHF
J: TRBJ1-1; V: TRBV18; D: NA; size: NA; DNA: TGTGCCAGCTCACCGTCGGACAGTGAAGCTTTCTTT; CDR3: CASSPSDSEAFF
J: TRBJ2-4; V: TRBV4-1; D: TRBD2; size: NA; DNA: TGCGCCAGCAGCCAAGATCAGCCTAGCGGGAAGGCCAAAAACATTCAGTACTTC; CDR3: CASSQDQPSGKAKNIQYF
J: TRBJ1-1; V: TRBV5-1; D: NA; size: NA; DNA: TGCGCCAGCAGCTTAGGCAGCACTGAAGCTTTCTTT; CDR3: CASSLGSTEAFF
J: TRBJ1-6; V: TRBV9; D: TRBD1; size: NA; DNA: TGTGCCAGCAGTCGCGGGACAGGGTTTTCACCCCTCCACTTT; CDR3: CASSRGTGFSPLHF
J: TRBJ1-1; V: TRBV6-4; D: NA; size: once; DNA: TGTGCCAGCAGTGTTACGGGGGGGAGGACTGAAGCTTTCTTT; CDR3: CASSVTGGRTEAFF
J: TRBJ1-1; V: TRBV6-5; D: NA; size: NA; DNA: TGTGCCAGCAGTTCGAAGTTTCAGAACACTGAAGCTTTCTTT; CDR3: CASSSKFQNTEAFF
J: TRBJ1-6; V: TRBV27; D: NA; size: NA; DNA: TGTGCCAGCAGTTCGGCCGGAGTGGGTAATTCACCCCTCCACTTT; CDR3: CASSSAGVGNSPLHF
J: TRBJ2-7; V: TRBV19; D: TRBD2; size: NA; DNA: TGTGCCAGTAGTATAGGCCCGCCGGGGGGGAACGCCTACGAGCAGTACTTC; CDR3: CASSIGPPGGNAYEQYF
J: TRBJ1-1; V: TRBV6-1; D: NA; size: NA; DNA: TGTGCCAGCAGTGACTTTACAGCGTCCCCTGAAGCTTTCTTT; CDR3: CASSDFTASPEAFF
J: TRBJ2-7; V: TRBV6-5; D: NA; size: NA; DNA: TGTGCCAGCAGAGATACAGGGTCGGGCGAGCAGTACTTC; CDR3: CASRDTGSGEQYF
J: TRBJ1-2; V: TRBV28; D: TRBD1; size: NA; DNA: TGTGCCAGCAGCCAGGGGGGAAGGGCCTATGGCTACACCTTC; CDR3: CASSQGGRAYGYTF
J: TRBJ2-5; V: TRBV5-4; D: NA; size: NA; DNA: TGTGCCAGCAGCTTGATGCAGGGTCAAGAGACCCAGTACTTC; CDR3: CASSLMQGQETQYF
J: TRBJ2-7; V: TRBV6-5; D: NA; size: NA; DNA: TGTGCCAGCAGTTACTCCTCTACAGGCACCTACGAGCAGTACTTC; CDR3: CASSYSSTGTYEQYF